The 18 T cell receptor beta chains presented below share a single source sample, sequenced in a study of blood T cell repertoires in COVID-19. Clones were sequenced by immunoSEQ multiplex PCR, and TCRdb holds only the in-frame ones, with some missing. The sample includes around 100,000 clones, 75% to 90% seen only once; the top ten take approximately 31%. The sample was peripheral blood. These receptor sequences come from a woman older than 75 with acute or convalescent COVID-19.

This clone occurred once. CDR3 DNA: TGTGCCAGCAGCCAAGATCGACGGTGGTCGGGGAGTATATATAATTCACCCCTCCACTTT. Amino acids: CASSQDRRWSGSIYNSPLHF. This chain joins TRBV3-1 (or the pseudogene TRBV3-2) and TRBJ1-6; the D is unclear. CDR1 and CDR2 (germline): LGHDT, YNNKEL (reference sequence). This CDR3 contains 20 residues. The V gene lost 0 bases and the J gene lost 4 bases, with 22 bases spanning the gap.

The V call is TRBV6-5, the J call TRBJ2-5; D uncertain. The CDR3 consists of 14 residues. V dropped 0 bases and J dropped 5 bases, with 10 bases sitting between them. Germline assignment: CDR1 MNHEY and CDR2 SVGAGI. The CDR3 region is CASSYSYSGETQYF. The CDR3 DNA reads as TGTGCCAGCAGTTACTCATATTCCGGGGAGACCCAGTACTTC.

This chain joins TRBV9 and TRBJ1-1; 7 bases align to TRBD1. Germline V gene lookup returns CDR1 SGDLS and CDR2 YYNGEE. Unmatched junction bases numbered 5, after V lost 0 bases and J lost 0 bases. This CDR3 is 16 amino acids long. The CDR3 protein is CASSVAPDRLNTEAFF. CDR3 nucleotide sequence: TGTGCCAGCAGCGTAGCCCCGGACAGGTTGAACACTGAAGCTTTCTTT.

The rearrangement joins TRBV21-1 to TRBJ2-7; TRBD2, the D gene given by the table, was not confirmed from the DNA. TRBV21-1 represents a pseudogene. This CDR3 has 17 amino acids. Here the CDR3 reads CASSIGPTNRGSYEQYF. In DNA form, the CDR3 reads TGTGCCAGCAGCATCGGACCTACAAACCGGGGCTCCTACGAGCAGTACTTC.

The chain employs TRBV5-6 and TRBJ1-4; D is ambiguous. Germline-derived CDR1 and CDR2 are SGHDT and YYEEEE. This CDR3 spans 13 amino acids. Trimming took off 0 bases at V and 5 bases at J, with 5 bases between the two ends. CDR3 in DNA: TGTGCCAGCAGCTTGGCTTCCAATGAAAAACTGTTTTTT. This codes for CASSLASNEKLFF.

The rearrangement uses TRBV10-2 and TRBJ2-1; no reliable D call. The CDR3 consists of 12 residues. Germline CDR1 and CDR2: WSHSY and SAAADI. The germline V and J ends were trimmed by 8 bases and 10 bases, with 15 bases remaining between them. The CDR3 is CASLASVCEQFF. The CDR3 DNA sequence: TGCGCCAGCCTTGCTAGTGTATGCGAGCAGTTCTTC.

J is TRBJ1-6 and V is TRBV19, with D perhaps TRBD1 (6 bases). There are 14 residues in the CDR3. V lost 6 bases, J lost 7 bases, and 13 bases lay in between. Per the germline V gene, CDR1 is LNHDA and CDR2 is SQIVND (reference sequence). The CDR3 reads CASRETGQNSPLHF. As DNA, the CDR3 is TGTGCCAGTAGGGAGACAGGACAAAATTCACCCCTCCACTTT.

This clone has just one count. CDR3 sequence reads: CSVEWLAAPTDTQYF. The CDR3 DNA is TGCAGCGTTGAATGGCTAGCGGCCCCCACAGATACGCAGTATTTT. V and J are TRBV29-1 and TRBJ2-3; 7 bases map to TRBD2. Unmatched junction bases numbered 7, after V lost 2 bases and J lost 2 bases. The CDR3 loop spans 15 amino acids. Germline CDR1 SQVTM, CDR2 ANQGSEA.

The rearrangement uses TRBV5-1 and TRBJ2-3; 8 nucleotides align to TRBD2. This CDR3 contains 14 residues. With V trimmed by 7 bases and J by 2 bases, 6 bases remained unmatched. The germline V gene has CDR1 SGHRS and CDR2 YFSETQ. This CDR3 reads CASVAGQFTDTQYF. The CDR3 DNA reads as TGCGCCAGCGTAGCGGGGCAATTCACAGATACGCAGTATTTT.

The rearrangement joins TRBV4-1 to TRBJ1-6, with 8 bases lining up with TRBD1. The CDR3 consists of 13 residues. The germline V gene encodes CDR1 MGHRA and CDR2 YSYEKL. The V and J ends lost 4 bases and 10 bases, in that order; junction bases with no gene match: 3. Here the CDR3 DNA reads TGCGCCAGCAGCCCCCCAGGGGGCTCACCCCTCCACTTT. The encoded protein is CASSPPGGSPLHF.

The V call is TRBV27, the J call TRBJ1-2; D is possibly TRBD1 (5 bases). The V end lost 3 bases, the J end lost 5 bases, and 7 bases lay between the germline ends. Germline V lookup: CDR1 MNHEY, CDR2 SMNVEV (reference sequence). The CDR3 sequence is 12 residues long. CDR3 DNA sequence: TGTGCCAGCAGTTTTTCAGGGTATGGCTACACCTTC. This translates into CASSFSGYGYTF.

This chain uses TRBV7-9 with TRBJ1-2; the D gene is possibly TRBD1 (5 bases). Per germline, CDR1 SEHNR and CDR2 FQNEAQ (reference sequence). CDR3 length: 15 amino acids. Trimming pared 5 bases from V and 4 bases from J, leaving 17 bases between. Here the CDR3 DNA reads TGTGCCAGCAGCATTATTTACGACAGTTCCTATGGCTACACCTTC. Amino acids: CASSIIYDSSYGYTF.

V usage is TRBV12-3 or TRBV12-4 and J usage is TRBJ2-3; D remains ambiguous. The CDR3 covers 13 residues. V was trimmed by 3 bases and J by 4 bases, leaving 8 bases between them. CDR3 DNA sequence: TGTGCCAGCAGTTTGATGACTTCAGATACGCAGTATTTT. Translated, it gives CASSLMTSDTQYF.

The rearrangement links TRBV7-2 to TRBJ1-2; tentative D call: TRBD1 (5 bases). The CDR3 is 14 residues long. Germline CDR1 and CDR2: SGHTA and FQGNSA. The V end lost 1 base, the J end lost 6 bases, and 12 bases lay between the germline ends. DNA of the CDR3: TGTGCCAGCAGCTTAGTCGGTCTAGGGGATGGCTACACCTTC. This codes for CASSLVGLGDGYTF. Combining the CDR3 with reference TRBV7-2 and TRBJ1-2 gives the whole variable domain GAGVSQSPSNKVTEKGKDVELRCDPISGHTALYWYRQSLGQGLEFLIYFQGNSAPDKSGLPSDRFSAERTGGSVSTLTIQRTQQEDSAVYLCASSLVGLGDGYTFGSGTRLTVV.

V usage is TRBV5-8 and J usage is TRBJ1-2; D is uncertain. V gave up 0 bases and J gave up 4 bases, with 4 bases separating them. The CDR3 is 12 residues long. Per the germline V gene, CDR1 is SGHTS and CDR2 is YDEGEE. The CDR3 DNA sequence: TGTGCCAGCAGCTTGGACAGCTATGGCTACACCTTC. This translates into CASSLDSYGYTF.

The chain employs TRBV7-9 and TRBJ2-2, with TRBD2 matching over 7 bases. The CDR3 covers 14 residues. The ends lost 3 bases at V and 6 bases at J; junction bases unmatched: 4. Per germline, CDR1 SEHNR and CDR2 FQNEAQ (reference sequence). CDR3 in DNA: TGTGCCAGCAGCTTGACTAGCTTTGCCGGGGAGCTGTTTTTT. This encodes CASSLTSFAGELFF.

The gene calls are TRBV3-1 (or the pseudogene TRBV3-2) and TRBJ1-5; the D gene is possibly TRBD1 (5 bases). Trimming pared 1 base from V and 1 base from J, leaving 14 bases between. Looked up from germline, CDR1 is LGHDT and CDR2 is YNNKEL (reference sequence). CDR3 length equals 17 residues. The CDR3 region has the DNA TGTGCCAGCAGCCAAGGGGGTAAGGGGAGGAGCAATCAGCCCCAGCATTTT. Its translation is CASSQGGKGRSNQPQHF.

In this sample, this clone turned up a few times. The chain employs TRBV18 and TRBJ1-2; D possibly corresponds to TRBD1 (6 bases). V lost 2 bases, J lost 4 bases, and 8 bases lay in between. This CDR3 has 13 residues. Per the germline V gene, CDR1 is KGHSH and CDR2 is LQKENI. CDR3 bases: TGTGCCAGCTCACCAGGGACAACCTATGGCTACACCTTC. The encoded protein is CASSPGTTYGYTF.